The 23 T cell receptor beta chains listed next were all sequenced from one sample in a study of vaccination effects on CD4 cells after COVID-19. Clones were read by immunoSEQ multiplex PCR, and TCRdb kept only the in-frame ones, dropping some. The data contain approximately 61,000 clones, approximately 73% of them singletons. With the ViraFEST assay, the study expanded antigen-specific CD4+ T cells using viral peptide pools, then sequenced them. Having been cultured for around nine days, the cells underwent CD4+ T cell isolation. The cohort was immunized with two doses of either the BNT162b2 or mRNA-1273 vaccine. Antigens for these TCRs are unknown. The sequencing used CD4+ T cells from PBMCs cultured with HCoV-229E spike peptides, collected after COVID-19 vaccination. The receptors originated from a human donor who received a COVID-19 vaccine.

The chain recombines TRBV7-3 with TRBJ1-1; D might be TRBD1 (5 bases). The V gene's germline CDR1 is SGHTA and CDR2 FQGTGA. The CDR3 covers 14 residues. V lost 0 bases and J 0 bases, leaving 5 bases between the germline ends. The CDR3 spells CASSLTGVNTEAFF. In DNA form, the CDR3 reads TGTGCCAGCAGCTTAACAGGGGTGAACACTGAAGCTTTCTTT.

The rearrangement uses TRBV7-9 and TRBJ1-2; weak D call: TRBD1 (6 bases). The CDR3 is made up of 14 amino acids. The germline V and J ends were trimmed by 1 base and 2 bases, with 8 bases remaining between them. Germline lookup yields CDR1 SEHNR and CDR2 FQNEAQ (reference sequence). The CDR3 nucleotides are TGTGCCAGCAGCTTAGGGCAGGGGAACTATGGCTACACCTTC. Translation: CASSLGQGNYGYTF.

V and J are TRBV5-5 and TRBJ2-4; unclear D gene. The CDR3 totals 17 residues. Germline V gives CDR1 SGHKS, CDR2 YYEKEE (reference sequence). The V and J ends lost 0 bases and 0 bases respectively, with 13 bases between them. CDR3: CASSLEGWQLAKNIQYF. The CDR3, as DNA: TGTGCCAGCAGCTTGGAAGGATGGCAGCTAGCCAAAAACATTCAGTACTTC.

This chain uses TRBV11-3 with TRBJ2-2; TRBD1 or TRBD2 may be the D gene (5 bases each). The CDR3 sequence is 15 residues long. In germline, CDR1 is SGHNT, CDR2 YENEEA. Trimming pared 5 bases from V and 1 base from J, leaving 11 bases between. The CDR3 sequence: CASSLGGGNTGELFF. The CDR3 DNA is TGTGCCAGCAGCCTCGGTGGGGGGAACACCGGGGAGCTGTTTTTT.

This sequence joins TRBV30 and TRBJ2-5, with D uncertain. V was pared by 0 bases and J by 4 bases, with 9 bases between. Germline V gene data show CDR1 as GTSNPN and CDR2 as SVGIG (reference sequence). The CDR3 totals 13 residues. This chain's CDR3 is CAWSVRVIETQYF. The CDR3 DNA reads as TGTGCCTGGAGTGTAAGGGTAATAGAGACCCAGTACTTC.

Written as DNA, the CDR3 is TGTGCCAGCAGCCGAACAGGGTATGGAAATTCCGGGGAGCTGTTTTTT. It translates to CASSRTGYGNSGELFF. The V call is TRBV7-3, the J call TRBJ2-2, with D maybe TRBD1 (6 bases). Germline CDR1 SGHTA, CDR2 FQGTGA. V was pared by 5 bases and J by 6 bases, with 19 bases between. The CDR3 loop spans 16 amino acids.

The V gene is TRBV6-5, the J gene TRBJ1-3; D ambiguous. The CDR3 extends over 14 amino acids. The germline gives CDR1 MNHEY, CDR2 SVGAGI. V was shortened by 2 bases and J by 2 bases, with 7 bases between the two germline ends. In DNA, the CDR3 is TGTGCCAGCAGTTACAAGGAAGCTGGAAACACCATATATTTT. Protein: CASSYKEAGNTIYF.

This chain links TRBV21-1 with TRBJ2-6; whether TRBD1, the table's D call, matches the DNA was not checked. TRBV21-1 is annotated as a pseudogene. The CDR3 is made up of 14 amino acids. This CDR3 is CASSKPTGANVLTF. CDR3 DNA: TGTGCCAGCAGCAAACCCACTGGGGCCAACGTCCTGACTTTC.

This CDR3 is CASSDGTGGNDEQFF. CDR3 coding DNA: TGTGCCAGCAGTGATGGGACAGGGGGTAATGATGAGCAGTTCTTC. This chain uses TRBV6-1 with TRBJ2-1; 11 nucleotides match TRBD1. Germline values: CDR1 MNHNS, CDR2 SASEGT. J lost 8 bases, V lost 3 bases, and 6 bases had no gene match. This CDR3 has 15 amino acids.

The table lists this clone with a few counts. The genes are TRBV6-5 and TRBJ1-2, with 7 bases matching TRBD1. Per germline, CDR1 MNHEY and CDR2 SVGAGI. This CDR3 region has 13 residues. Trimming removed 6 bases from V and 2 bases from J; junction bases left unmatched: 3. The CDR3 DNA reads as TGTGCCAGCAGATGGGGACAGAACTATGGCTACACCTTC. The encoded protein is CASRWGQNYGYTF.

This clone was detected only once. The chain links TRBV3-1 (or the pseudogene TRBV3-2) to TRBJ2-4, with D hard to call. Per germline, CDR1 LGHDT and CDR2 YNNKEL (reference sequence). V lost 0 bases to trimming and J lost 0 bases, with 12 bases between them. This CDR3 comprises 17 residues. The CDR3 reads CASSQDVRELAKNIQYF. CDR3 nucleotides: TGTGCCAGCAGCCAAGATGTGCGTGAACTAGCCAAAAACATTCAGTACTTC.

The chain recombines TRBV18 with TRBJ1-4; D remains unclear. The V end lost 5 bases, the J end lost 0 bases, and 13 bases lay between the germline ends. The CDR3 spans 16 residues. Germline CDR1 and CDR2: KGHSH and LQKENI. Written as DNA, the CDR3 is TGTGCCAGCTCAACACGACGGGATGCAACTAATGAAAAACTGTTTTTT. Translation gives CASSTRRDATNEKLFF. Looking up the rest from reference TRBV18 and TRBJ1-4 gives the full variable domain: NAGVMQNPRHLVRRRGQEARLRCSPMKGHSHVYWYRQLPEEGLKFMVYLQKENIIDESGMPKERFSAEFPKEGPSILRIQQVVRGDSAAYFCASSTRRDATNEKLFFGSGTQLSVL.

The genes are TRBV19 and TRBJ1-2; the match to TRBD1 covers 9 bases. This CDR3 comprises 14 residues. The germline V gene encodes CDR1 LNHDA and CDR2 SQIVND (reference sequence). Germline trimming cut 6 bases from V and 7 bases from J; bases unmatched to any gene: 9. As DNA, the CDR3 is TGTGCCAGTAGAACCCATGGGACAGGGATTGGCTACACCTTC. Translation: CASRTHGTGIGYTF. The entire variable domain, with the rest obtained from reference TRBV19 and TRBJ1-2, is as follows: DGGITQSPKYLFRKEGQNVTLSCEQNLNHDAMYWYRQDPGQGLRLIYYSQIVNDFQKGDIAEGYSVSREKKESFPLTVTSAQKNPTAFYLCASRTHGTGIGYTFGSGTRLTVV.

The genes are TRBV2 and TRBJ2-4; no clear D. Germline V gene data show CDR1 as SNHLY and CDR2 as FYNNEI. V shed 6 bases and J shed 0 bases, with 6 bases lying between them. This CDR3 has 13 residues. In DNA, the CDR3 is TGTGCCAGCAGATCCATAGCCAAAAACATTCAGTACTTC. Translating gives CASRSIAKNIQYF.

The rearrangement links TRBV9 to TRBJ1-2; D not resolved. V dropped 0 bases and J dropped 3 bases, with 6 bases sitting between them. The CDR3 is made up of 13 amino acids. Germline V CDR1 and CDR2: SGDLS, YYNGEE. This chain's CDR3 is CASSVGNHYGYTF. The DNA of the CDR3 is TGTGCCAGCAGCGTAGGGAACCACTATGGCTACACCTTC.

This clone was observed a handful of times. This chain connects TRBV29-1 to TRBJ1-2; D unclear. This CDR3 contains 11 residues. V was shortened by 3 bases and J by 4 bases, with 6 bases between the two germline ends. CDR1 is SQVTM, CDR2 ANQGSEA, per germline. The CDR3 protein is CSVDSGYGYTF. CDR3 in DNA: TGCAGCGTTGATAGCGGCTATGGCTACACCTTC.

The chain joins TRBV5-1 to TRBJ2-3; D might be TRBD1 or TRBD2, each matching 6 bases. V gave up 4 bases and J gave up 0 bases, with 18 bases separating them. Germline CDR1 and CDR2: SGHRS and YFSETQ. The CDR3 has 17 amino acids. The CDR3 DNA sequence: TGCGCCAGCAGCGCCGGGAGTGGGGGGCTTAGCACAGATACGCAGTATTTT. This encodes CASSAGSGGLSTDTQYF.

This clone was detected only a few times. The rearrangement uses TRBV30 and TRBJ1-1; D unresolved. This CDR3 region has 13 residues. In germline, CDR1 is GTSNPN, CDR2 SVGIG (reference sequence). Trimming pared 2 bases from V and 1 base from J, leaving 8 bases between. The chain's CDR3 is CAWSFGPNTEAFF. For the CDR3, the DNA is TGTGCCTGGAGTTTCGGACCGAACACTGAAGCTTTCTTT.

The chain recombines TRBV19 with TRBJ1-1, with a weak D call TRBD1 (6 bases). Germline CDR1 and CDR2: LNHDA and SQIVND (reference sequence). Trimming pared 0 bases from V and 1 base from J, leaving 18 bases between. The CDR3 covers 18 residues. In DNA, the CDR3 is TGTGCCAGTAGTATAGACCCTACAGGGCCTAAATCGAACACTGAAGCTTTCTTT. Residues: CASSIDPTGPKSNTEAFF.

V and J are TRBV12-3 or TRBV12-4 and TRBJ1-3; the D is unclear. The CDR3 loop spans 13 amino acids. Trimming stripped 2 bases from V and 5 bases from J, with 7 bases between. The CDR3 DNA reads as TGTGCCAGCAGTTTACAAGTCCGAAACACCATATATTTT. Protein sequence: CASSLQVRNTIYF.

A few counts support this clone. The chain links TRBV19 to TRBJ1-5; a possible D gene is TRBD1 (6 bases). The CDR3 totals 17 residues. From germline, CDR1 is LNHDA and CDR2 SQIVND (reference sequence). Trimming took off 0 bases at V and 0 bases at J, with 12 bases between the two ends. The CDR3 DNA reads TGTGCCAGTAGTATAGACGGCAGGGGAGATAGCAATCAGCCCCAGCATTTT. Translation: CASSIDGRGDSNQPQHF.

The DNA for the CDR3 is TGCGCCAGCAGCCAAGATGCGGCTAGCAATCAGCCCCAGCATTTT. It is translated as CASSQDAASNQPQHF. The chain joins TRBV4-1 to TRBJ1-5; D is uncertain. The CDR3 sequence is 15 residues long. CDR1 and CDR2 from the germline V gene are MGHRA and YSYEKL. The ends were cut back, 0 bases at V and 0 bases at J, with 6 bases in the middle.

The gene calls are TRBV7-2 and TRBJ1-6; D uncertain. The V gene lost 5 bases and the J gene lost 6 bases, with 17 bases spanning the gap. The germline gives CDR1 SGHTA, CDR2 FQGNSA. There are 16 residues in the CDR3. The DNA for the CDR3 is TGTGCCAGCAGCCCCCAAAGTTCGGTTGGTAATTCACCCCTCCACTTT. The encoded protein is CASSPQSSVGNSPLHF.